Reported below is one T cell receptor beta chain. Its target is not known. The source of the sample is a study of post-analysis software for immune sequencing data. In the study overall: The courses of disease that were included comprised relapsing-remitting, secondary progressive and progressive-relapsing multiple sclerosis. Study-wide results and caveats: With F measure, samples from one preparation batch clustered together strongly. When compared against controls, multiple sclerosis patients showed significantly lower normalized Chao1 diversity.

cDNA libraries for TCR beta contained unique molecular identifiers. Each batch of about 0.95 to 11 million T cells produced around 460,000 cDNA molecules. TCRdb processed the PCR reads anew with MiXCR; each CDR3 protein has one entry. The sample holds roughly 870,000 distinct CDR3 sequences; approximately 50% are singletons and the top ten take 4.6%. Sequenced: blood. The sequence was collected from a girl aged 10 to 17 with multiple sclerosis.

The DNA for the CDR3 is TGTGCCAGCAGCTCAGGACTAGCGGGAGCCACAGATACGCAGTATTTT. This encodes CASSSGLAGATDTQYF. The chain employs TRBV7-2 and TRBJ2-3, with 13 nucleotides matching TRBD2. Germline CDR1 reads SGHTA; CDR2 reads FQGNSA. The V segment lost 4 bases and the J segment 2 bases; nucleotides outside the gene matches: 3. The CDR3 is made up of 16 amino acids.